This T cell receptor (beta chain) was observed in a study of T cell responses to AZD1222 COVID-19 vaccine (dated by TCRdb to the early 2020s). About the full investigation: TCR sequencing was performed for roughly 250 trial participants, of whom about 200 were given two doses of AZD1222 and around 26 were given two doses of MenACWY control vaccine. Trial participants were enrolled by age into 18-55, 56-69 and 70-plus year subgroups, with 148, 28 and 57 TCR-sequenced participants respectively. Results and caveats for the whole study, not just this receptor: Because no day 14 peak-response samples were available, repertoires were characterized only after the peak T cell response. In the small 56-69-year group, the increase in depth fell short of significance, most likely because of low power. Reportedly, close to half of the unique spike-specific TCRs recognized epitopes lying outside the regions that are mutated in the B.1.351 and B.1.1.7 variants. Conclusions about previously exposed vaccinees were limited because only a handful of AZD1222 recipients were SARS-CoV-2 seropositive at baseline. Spike-specific TCR breadth and depth rose significantly after two AZD1222 doses compared with day 0 and with MenACWY recipients. Most participants were white British and females outnumbered males, and the authors suggested that clonal diversity may have been underestimated. CD4 TCRs associated with the vaccine covered the entire spike protein, and the dominant responses were in regions 160-218 and 743-854.

In this sample, this clone turned up once. This clone's antigen is unknown. It has no much larger one-base neighbor in the sample; base qualities were not kept. The label giving this sample's time point can be read as: about 28 days (+/-7) after the second vaccine dose. Because spike-specific TCR depth and breadth did not differ between the two schedules, AZD1222 recipients who got a second dose at roughly 4 weeks were pooled with those who got a second dose at roughly 12 weeks. Samples from vaccinated people were obtained from the UK trials COV001 and COV002, which included a single-blind randomized controlled phase 2/3 trial of AZD1222 (ChAdOx1 nCoV-19) in healthy adults. For TCRbeta chain sequencing, PBMC samples were collected from trial participants at day 0 and at day 28 after the second dose. The CDR3 regions of human TCRbeta chains were subjected to immunosequencing. Turning to the authors' computational methods: Repertoire TCRs were matched against a reference library of SARS-CoV-2-specific TCRs generated with the MIRA antigen-specificity platform. Breadth was defined as the fraction of unique TCRs that were SARS-CoV-2-associated, and depth was defined as the fraction of total T cells that were SARS-CoV-2-associated. Using the MIRA data, each spike-specific TCR was assigned both to the spike region to which the TCR was reactive and to a CD4 or CD8 class. Log10-transformed breadth and depth values were compared by one-way ANOVA with Sidak's multiple comparisons tests. TCRdb took this table from immuneACCESS and kept in-frame rearrangements with V and J called. Such tables lack part of the clones; where checked against another copy, unresolved V genes explain under half of the gap, and the rest is unexplained. D and trimming come from the DNA, and the V and J calls and clone size come from that table. In all, the sample holds about 180,000 clones, and about 93% of those were seen once. Around 1.9% of the sample goes to the ten largest clones.

Material: peripheral blood, obtained 28 days after the second AZD1222 dose. The TCR originated in an adult who received the AZD1222 COVID-19 vaccine.

The CDR3 loop reads CASSPDRGPYEQYF. The bases are TGTGCCAGCAGCCCAGACAGGGGGCCCTACGAGCAGTACTTC. Recombination linked TRBV4-2 to TRBJ2-7, and TRBD1 matches 10 of the central bases. The germline V gene provides CDR1 LGHNA and CDR2 YNFKEQ. The CDR3 holds 14 amino acids from the cysteine to the phenylalanine. The sequence is cut down to CDR3 DNA, 42 bases in frame from base 1. Ends trimmed: V by 4 bases, J by 2 bases; bases unmatched to a gene: 2.